This TCR beta chain stems from a study of early T cells in non-severe SARS-CoV-2 infection. Overall study context: Sequencing used unsorted whole-blood bulk RNA, so chains lack pairing.

The CDR3 spans 12 residues. The germline V and J ends were trimmed by 6 bases and 3 bases, with 6 bases remaining between them. Germline lookup yields CDR1 MNHEY and CDR2 SVGEGT. Unique molecular identifiers tagged individual cDNA molecules. In TCRdb, the 5' RACE reads were re-called with MiXCR into one record per CDR3 protein. The sample lists more than 50,000 distinct CDR3 sequences; about 12% were seen once. This clonotype was found a few times. The rearrangement uses TRBV6-2 or TRBV6-3 and TRBJ2-1; unclear D gene. The sample in question was whole blood, obtained at baseline. The sequence was collected from an adult who was a healthcare worker with PCR-confirmed SARS-CoV-2 infection or an uninfected control (not recorded which). The CDR3 DNA reads TGTGCCAGCAGGGCTGGCTACAATGAGCAGTTCTTC. Amino acid sequence: CASRAGYNEQFF.